The T cell receptor (beta chain) described here comes from a study of regulatory T cells in long-lasting Graves disease. Study-wide points: Favored usage of TRBV28, TRBJ1-2 and TRBJ2-5 was recorded in persistent disease.

To make TCR beta libraries, researchers used iRepertoire HTBI primers and Arm-PCR of CDR3 regions. TCRdb re-called the multiplex PCR reads with MiXCR, one entry per CDR3 protein. In the table there are some 450,000 distinct CDR3 sequences, about a sixth of which are singletons. Germline V gene data show CDR1 as LNHNV and CDR2 as YYDKDF (reference sequence). CDR3 size: 15 residues. V dropped 4 bases and J dropped 6; count of bases not matched to a gene: 8. Time point: newly diagnosed GD, antithyroid drugs for less than 3 months. Extracted PBMC RNA gave rise to the TCR library. Comments on this clonotype: Its antigen is not identified.

These data were also filed under a second study, of T cells in Graves' hyperthyroidism and ophthalmopathy.

Sequenced material: peripheral blood mononuclear cells (PBMCs), taken at new diagnosis, from a patient treated with antithyroid drugs. The chain uses TRBV15 and TRBJ2-2, with TRBD1 identical over 7 bases. The clonotype originates from a woman in her thirties with Graves disease. CDR3 nucleotides: TGTGCCACCAGCATCACAGACAGGGACCCCGGGGAGCTGTTTTTT. It codes for CATSITDRDPGELFF.